The 27 T cell receptor beta chains given below trace back to one sample, sequenced in a study of T cells in localized non-small cell lung cancer. Produced via immunoSEQ multiplex PCR; TCRdb's table is partial and in-frame only. The sample lists about 59,000 clones, about 89% occurring once. The source material was peripheral blood, sampled before any cancer treatment. These receptors came from a man aged 35 to 69 with stage I lung adenocarcinoma.

This rearrangement joins TRBV11-2 to TRBJ2-1, with 11 nucleotides matching TRBD2. Germline CDR1 and CDR2: SGHAT and FQNNGV. V lost 5 bases, J lost 2 bases, and 5 bases stayed unmatched. This CDR3 spans 16 amino acids. In nucleotides, the CDR3 is TGTGCCAGCAGCGACCATAGCGGGAGGGCCTACAATGAGCAGTTCTTC. It encodes CASSDHSGRAYNEQFF.

This chain uses TRBV5-1 with TRBJ2-1; 11 nucleotides agree with TRBD2. Trimming cost V 0 bases and J 6 bases; bases outside gene matches: 5. Germline CDR1 and CDR2: SGHRS and YFSETQ. There are 16 residues in the CDR3. The CDR3: CASSLGATSGANEQFF. The DNA of the CDR3 is TGCGCCAGCAGCTTGGGGGCGACTAGCGGGGCCAATGAGCAGTTCTTC.

CDR3 nucleotide sequence: TGTGCCAGCAGCTTGGACAGGAGCACAGATACGCAGTATTTT. Protein sequence: CASSLDRSTDTQYF. V and J are TRBV7-9 and TRBJ2-3; 7 bases map to TRBD1. Per germline, CDR1 SEHNR and CDR2 FQNEAQ (reference sequence). V lost 3 bases and J lost 0; bases outside the gene matches: 0. This CDR3 is built from 14 residues.

This sequence joins TRBV11-3 and TRBJ2-2; 14 nucleotides line up with TRBD2. This CDR3 contains 17 residues. With V trimmed by 5 bases and J by 7 bases, 9 bases remained unmatched. Germline V gene sequence: CDR1 SGHNT, CDR2 YENEEA. In DNA, the CDR3 is TGTGCCAGCAGCCTGACTAGCGGGAGGGCGTTTGGCGGGGAGCTGTTTTTT. This translates into CASSLTSGRAFGGELFF.

This chain joins TRBV7-2 and TRBJ2-2; D is undetermined. CDR1 is SGHTA, CDR2 FQGNSA, per germline. The CDR3 sequence is 14 residues long. Trimming took off 0 bases at V and 4 bases at J, with 6 bases between the two ends. The CDR3 DNA reads as TGTGCCAGCAGCTTAGCGGAGATCACCGGGGAGCTGTTTTTT. Encoded protein: CASSLAEITGELFF.

V gene TRBV7-6 combines with J gene TRBJ2-2; D is unclear. This CDR3 comprises 16 residues. V was trimmed by 4 bases and J by 0 bases, leaving 12 bases between them. Germline CDR1 SGHVS, CDR2 FNYEAQ. CDR3 sequence: CASSSSYGSNTGELFF. CDR3 nucleotides: TGTGCCAGCAGCTCTAGTTACGGCTCGAACACCGGGGAGCTGTTTTTT.

This chain connects TRBV5-3 to TRBJ1-2; D is undetermined. TRBV5-3 is treated as an ORF (open reading frame) with a function not yet certain. The CDR3 runs 16 residues. Trimming cost V 2 bases and J 4 bases, with 18 bases left between them. The CDR3 sequence is CARSFGLQPVRYGYTF. The DNA of the CDR3 is TGTGCCAGAAGCTTTGGGCTACAGCCGGTCCGCTATGGCTACACCTTC.

The chain links TRBV4-1 to TRBJ2-1; 10 bases are a match to TRBD1. Germline CDR1 MGHRA, CDR2 YSYEKL. The trim removed 0 bases at V and 7 bases at J, leaving 3 bases unmatched. The CDR3 runs to 15 residues. CDR3: CASSQEPDRGNEQFF. In nucleotides, the CDR3 is TGCGCCAGCAGCCAAGAGCCGGACAGGGGGAATGAGCAGTTCTTC.

The chain employs TRBV10-3 and TRBJ2-7; the match to TRBD2 covers 7 bases. With V trimmed by 6 bases and J by 2 bases, 10 bases remained unmatched. This CDR3 comprises 15 residues. Germline V gives CDR1 ENHRY, CDR2 SYGVKD. The CDR3 sequence: CAIRGIGAGPYEQYF. The DNA for the CDR3 is TGTGCCATCAGGGGGATAGGAGCGGGGCCCTACGAGCAGTACTTC.

The chain employs TRBV25-1 and TRBJ1-3, with 9 bases fitting TRBD1. The CDR3 is 15 amino acids. V gave up 3 bases and J gave up 2 bases; unmatched junction bases: 2. The germline gives CDR1 MGHDK, CDR2 SYGVNS. The CDR3 protein is CASSDTGGPGNTIYF. CDR3 DNA sequence: TGTGCCAGCAGTGATACAGGGGGCCCTGGAAACACCATATATTTT.

V is TRBV10-3 and J is TRBJ1-5; D ambiguous. Germline loops: CDR1 ENHRY, CDR2 SYGVKD. V lost 4 bases to trimming and J lost 5 bases, with 6 bases between them. This CDR3 is 12 amino acids long. The CDR3 reads CAISGRDQPQHF. The CDR3 DNA reads TGTGCCATCAGTGGTAGGGATCAGCCCCAGCATTTT.

The genes are TRBV6-6 and TRBJ1-4, with 12 nucleotides matching TRBD1. Germline V CDR1 and CDR2: MNHNY, SVGAGI (reference sequence). V was clipped by 6 bases and J by 7 bases; unmatched bases: 0. The CDR3 is 13 amino acids. The CDR3 sequence is CASRGQGAEKLFF. The CDR3 DNA follows: TGTGCCAGCAGGGGACAGGGGGCTGAAAAACTGTTTTTT.

The gene calls are TRBV5-4 and TRBJ2-7; D ambiguous. This CDR3 spans 13 amino acids. V lost 0 bases and J lost 5, with 9 bases in between. Germline V gives CDR1 SGHNT, CDR2 YYREEE (reference sequence). As DNA, the CDR3 is TGTGCCAGCAGCTTGGGGTTTGGGGACGAGCAGTACTTC. Amino acid sequence: CASSLGFGDEQYF.

This sequence joins TRBV11-2 and TRBJ2-7; D not resolved. V was trimmed by 1 base and J by 3 bases, leaving 10 bases between them. This CDR3 is built from 14 residues. Germline assignment: CDR1 SGHAT and CDR2 FQNNGV. CDR3 nucleotide sequence: TGTGCCAGCAGCTTAGCCACAATCCACTACGAGCAGTACTTC. Translated: CASSLATIHYEQYF.

The gene calls are TRBV13 and TRBJ2-1; 7 nucleotides align to TRBD2. From germline, CDR1 is PRHDT and CDR2 FYEKMQ (reference sequence). The CDR3 sequence is 14 residues long. V shed 1 base, J shed 8 bases, and the junction held 5 bases outside the gene matches. The CDR3 loop is CASSLAPSGDEQFF. CDR3 in DNA: TGTGCCAGCAGCTTAGCGCCTAGCGGCGATGAGCAGTTCTTC. Drawing the rest from reference TRBV13 and TRBJ2-1, the complete variable domain is AAGVIQSPRHLIKEKRETATLKCYPIPRHDTVYWYQQGPGQDPQFLISFYEKMQSDKGSIPDRFSAQQFSDYHSELNMSSLELGDSALYFCASSLAPSGDEQFFGPGTRLTVL.

The chain combines TRBV6-5 with TRBJ2-3, with D unclear. There are 11 residues in the CDR3. V was shortened by 8 bases and J by 6 bases, with 9 bases between the two germline ends. Per the germline V gene, CDR1 is MNHEY and CDR2 is SVGAGI. The CDR3 region is CASGFRDTQYF. CDR3 in DNA: TGTGCCAGCGGGTTTCGGGATACGCAGTATTTT.

The rearrangement joins TRBV7-2 to TRBJ2-1, with 7 nucleotides matching TRBD2. The CDR3 runs to 16 residues. CDR1 SGHTA and CDR2 FQGNSA come from the germline V gene. Trimming took 5 bases from V and 0 from J; bases not matched to a gene: 7. The CDR3 here is CASSLSGPSSYNEQFF. For the CDR3, the DNA is TGTGCCAGCAGCCTTAGCGGGCCTAGCTCCTACAATGAGCAGTTCTTC.

In this sample, this clone turned up once. This chain's CDR3 is CASSDNPGELFF. CDR3 nucleotides: TGTGCCAGCAGTGATAACCCCGGGGAGCTGTTTTTT. V is TRBV6-1 and J is TRBJ2-2; D unresolved. Germline V lookup: CDR1 MNHNS, CDR2 SASEGT. V shed 3 bases and J shed 6 bases, with 5 bases lying between them. This CDR3 is built from 12 residues.

The chain is built from TRBV7-9 and TRBJ2-1, with D possibly being TRBD2 (7 bases). There are 14 residues in the CDR3. The V gene lost 7 bases and the J gene lost 7 bases, with 17 bases spanning the gap. The germline V gene has CDR1 SEHNR and CDR2 FQNEAQ (reference sequence). The chain's CDR3 is CASTERGGWNEQFF. In DNA form, the CDR3 reads TGTGCCAGCACCGAGAGGGGGGGCTGGAATGAGCAGTTCTTC.

The chain employs TRBV18 and TRBJ2-1; TRBD2 matches 7 bases. With 0 bases clipped from V and 5 bases from J, the junction kept 4 bases outside the gene matches. Germline CDR1 KGHSH, CDR2 LQKENI. This CDR3 contains 15 residues. Here the CDR3 reads CASSPPTGGHNEQFF. For the CDR3, the DNA is TGTGCCAGCTCACCACCAACGGGGGGACACAATGAGCAGTTCTTC.

This chain joins TRBV7-9 and TRBJ1-6; tentative D call: TRBD1 (5 bases). CDR1 and CDR2 (germline): SEHNR, FQNEAQ (reference sequence). V was clipped by 5 bases and J by 7 bases, with 12 bases between them. The CDR3 is 14 residues long. CDR3 sequence (DNA): TGTGCCAGCAGCCGCGGCAGGGCCAATTCACCCCTCCACTTT. Translation: CASSRGRANSPLHF.

The V call is TRBV5-4, the J call TRBJ2-7; TRBD2 is a possible D gene (6 bases). In germline, CDR1 is SGHNT, CDR2 YYREEE (reference sequence). CDR3 size: 15 residues. Trimming shortened V by 3 bases and J by 3 bases, and 16 bases separated the two germline ends. The CDR3 reads CASSSPGLKIYEQYF. In DNA form, the CDR3 reads TGTGCCAGCAGCTCTCCGGGACTGAAGATCTACGAGCAGTACTTC.

The gene calls are TRBV28 and TRBJ1-1; no firm D call. V gave up 3 bases and J gave up 5 bases, with 13 bases separating them. Germline CDR1 and CDR2: MDHEN and SYDVKM. The CDR3 sequence is 14 residues long. CDR3 amino acids: CASSFLRSGTEAFF. DNA of the CDR3: TGTGCCAGCAGTTTCCTTCGCTCCGGGACTGAAGCTTTCTTT.

This chain links TRBV9 with TRBJ2-7, with D tentatively TRBD1 (7 bases). The CDR3 has 15 amino acids. CDR1 and CDR2 from the germline V gene are SGDLS and YYNGEE. V lost 5 bases, J lost 7 bases, and 22 bases lay in between. CDR3 in amino acids: CASSAEEGATFEQYF. CDR3 coding DNA: TGTGCCAGCAGTGCTGAGGAGGGGGCGACCTTTGAGCAGTACTTC.

The chain combines TRBV6-4 with TRBJ1-1; TRBD1 might be the D (5 bases). From germline, CDR1 is MRHNA and CDR2 SNTAGT. There are 13 residues in the CDR3. Trimming took 6 bases from V and 0 from J, leaving 8 bases between them. The CDR3 DNA reads TGTGCCAGCAGACAGACAGTGAACACTGAAGCTTTCTTT. Amino acids: CASRQTVNTEAFF.

V usage is TRBV7-2 and J usage is TRBJ2-2; D unresolved. Trimming pared 1 base from V and 6 bases from J, leaving 6 bases between. Germline lookup yields CDR1 SGHTA and CDR2 FQGNSA. The CDR3 is 13 amino acids. CDR3 amino acids: CASSLVLSGELFF. The CDR3 nucleotides read TGTGCCAGCAGCTTAGTGTTATCCGGGGAGCTGTTTTTT.

V and J are TRBV19 and TRBJ2-7; D gene unclear. The germline V gene encodes CDR1 LNHDA and CDR2 SQIVND (reference sequence). The CDR3 extends over 14 amino acids. The ends were cut back, 8 bases at V and 0 bases at J, with 14 bases in the middle. The CDR3 protein is CASPPPRSSYEQYF. Here the CDR3 DNA reads TGTGCCAGTCCTCCTCCCCGGAGCTCCTACGAGCAGTACTTC.